The present entry profiles one T cell receptor beta chain with its context. No antigen is known for it. The sample is drawn from a study of OX40 agonist ivuxolimab in advanced cancers. General study findings and limits: Normalized T-cell clonal expansion was also low in a subset of nonresponders.

V was clipped by 1 base and J by 4 bases, with 13 bases between them. The CDR3 covers 15 residues. CDR1 is LGHNT, CDR2 FRNRAP, per germline. Sequencing was performed with immunoSEQ multiplex PCR; in TCRdb, only in-frame clones are kept and a portion is missing. The sample yields approximately 62,000 clones, 80% to 90% seen once. This sequence joins TRBV12-5 and TRBJ1-1; D is perhaps TRBD1 (6 bases). The sequences come from CD4+ or CD8+ T cells sorted from blood, collected in a trial of the OX40 agonist ivuxolimab. The TCR comes from an adult with an advanced solid tumor such as melanoma, head and neck, liver or kidney cancer. CDR3 in amino acids: CASGLEGTQGTEAFF. CDR3 coding DNA: TGTGCTAGTGGTTTGGAAGGGACACAGGGCACTGAAGCTTTCTTT.